The rows below give T cell receptor beta chains drawn from one sample of a study of T cell responses to AZD1222 COVID-19 vaccine. Method: immunoSEQ multiplex PCR; TCRdb's copy keeps in-frame clones and lacks some. The table includes over 40,000 clones, nearly 85% detected once. The sample consisted of peripheral blood, taken on day 0 of AZD1222 vaccination. These receptors were taken from an adult in good health. CDR3s include the opening cysteine and the closing phenylalanine or tryptophan. The D gene is left open where the match is weak. Clone size, where shown, is once, few, many, or a class for clones that have expanded.

v_gene: TRBV10-3; d_gene: .; j_gene: TRBJ2-7; abundance: .; CDR3aa: CAISEIVEGSEQYF; CDR3nt: TGTGCCATCAGTGAGATCGTGGAGGGATCCGAGCAGTACTTC
v_gene: TRBV14; d_gene: .; j_gene: TRBJ1-1; abundance: .; CDR3aa: CASSQKGARPNTEAFF; CDR3nt: TGTGCCAGCAGCCAAAAAGGGGCGAGACCGAACACTGAAGCTTTCTTT
v_gene: TRBV28; d_gene: .; j_gene: TRBJ2-4; abundance: once; CDR3aa: CASSLALGIQYF; CDR3nt: TGTGCCAGCAGCCTGGCCCTGGGCATTCAGTACTTC
v_gene: TRBV21-1; d_gene: .; j_gene: TRBJ2-7; abundance: .; CDR3aa: CASSIQAGGIEYEQYF; CDR3nt: TGTGCCAGCAGCATTCAAGCGGGAGGTATTGAGTACGAGCAGTACTTC
v_gene: TRBV4-1; d_gene: .; j_gene: TRBJ2-5; abundance: .; CDR3aa: CASSQDRGRWETQYF; CDR3nt: TGCGCCAGCAGCCAAGATCGGGGCAGGTGGGAGACCCAGTACTTC
v_gene: TRBV7-2; d_gene: TRBD2; j_gene: TRBJ2-7; abundance: .; CDR3aa: CASSTGTSGYEQYF; CDR3nt: TGTGCCAGCAGCACCGGGACTAGCGGTTACGAGCAGTACTTC
v_gene: TRBV7-8; d_gene: TRBD2; j_gene: TRBJ2-1; abundance: .; CDR3aa: CASSPSSGGHLNEQFF; CDR3nt: TGTGCCAGCAGCCCCTCTAGCGGGGGGCATCTCAATGAGCAGTTCTTC
v_gene: TRBV7-9; d_gene: TRBD1; j_gene: TRBJ1-4; abundance: .; CDR3aa: CASSLGDRDNEKLFF; CDR3nt: TGTGCCAGCAGCTTAGGCGACAGGGATAATGAAAAACTGTTTTTT
v_gene: TRBV4-1; d_gene: .; j_gene: TRBJ1-1; abundance: .; CDR3aa: CASSRLDMNTEAFF; CDR3nt: TGCGCCAGCAGCCGGTTGGACATGAACACTGAAGCTTTCTTT
v_gene: TRBV4-2; d_gene: TRBD1; j_gene: TRBJ2-7; abundance: .; CDR3aa: CASSQADRGRGEQYF; CDR3nt: TGTGCCAGCAGCCAAGCGGACAGGGGGAGGGGGGAGCAGTACTTC
v_gene: TRBV3-1/TRBV3-2; d_gene: .; j_gene: TRBJ2-1; abundance: .; CDR3aa: CASSGAPRWDEQFF; CDR3nt: TGTGCCAGCAGCGGAGCGCCCAGGTGGGATGAGCAGTTCTTC
v_gene: TRBV6-5; d_gene: .; j_gene: TRBJ2-7; abundance: .; CDR3aa: CASTKRNEQYF; CDR3nt: TGTGCCAGCACTAAGCGGAACGAGCAGTACTTC
v_gene: TRBV13; d_gene: TRBD2; j_gene: TRBJ2-7; abundance: .; CDR3aa: CASCRAGDSYEQYF; CDR3nt: TGTGCCAGCTGCCGGGCGGGGGACTCCTACGAGCAGTACTTC
v_gene: TRBV30; d_gene: TRBD1; j_gene: TRBJ1-1; abundance: many; CDR3aa: CAWSAGTGSLNTEAFF; CDR3nt: TGTGCCTGGAGTGCCGGGACAGGGAGTTTGAACACTGAAGCTTTCTTT
v_gene: TRBV6-2/TRBV6-3; d_gene: .; j_gene: TRBJ2-5; abundance: .; CDR3aa: CASSYSSGSQETQYF; CDR3nt: TGTGCCAGCAGTTACTCCTCAGGGAGTCAAGAGACCCAGTACTTC
v_gene: TRBV20-1; d_gene: .; j_gene: TRBJ2-1; abundance: .; CDR3aa: CSASGGSPYNEQFF; CDR3nt: TGCAGTGCAAGTGGTGGGAGTCCCTACAATGAGCAGTTCTTC
v_gene: TRBV28; d_gene: .; j_gene: TRBJ2-1; abundance: .; CDR3aa: CASSLWSGSGYNEQFF; CDR3nt: TGTGCCAGCAGTTTATGGTCCGGGTCTGGCTACAATGAGCAGTTCTTC
v_gene: TRBV6-6; d_gene: .; j_gene: TRBJ1-4; abundance: .; CDR3aa: CSTRAANEKLFF; CDR3nt: TGTTCCACGCGGGCCGCTAATGAAAAACTGTTTTTT
v_gene: TRBV30; d_gene: .; j_gene: TRBJ2-2; abundance: .; CDR3aa: CAWTGRSAGTGELFF; CDR3nt: TGTGCCTGGACCGGACGGTCGGCGGGGACCGGGGAGCTGTTTTTT
v_gene: TRBV7-8; d_gene: TRBD1; j_gene: TRBJ1-5; abundance: .; CDR3aa: CASSVTGGASPQHF; CDR3nt: TGTGCCAGCAGCGTCACAGGGGGCGCGTCGCCCCAGCATTTT
v_gene: TRBV9; d_gene: .; j_gene: TRBJ2-1; abundance: .; CDR3aa: CASSADTGPLVYNEQFF; CDR3nt: TGTGCCAGCAGCGCCGACACGGGCCCACTTGTTTACAATGAGCAGTTCTTC
v_gene: TRBV27; d_gene: TRBD1; j_gene: TRBJ1-1; abundance: .; CDR3aa: CASGLIQGTDTEAFF; CDR3nt: TGTGCCAGCGGACTAATACAGGGGACGGACACTGAAGCTTTCTTT
v_gene: TRBV2; d_gene: TRBD2; j_gene: TRBJ2-1; abundance: .; CDR3aa: CASSKLPGGNNEQFF; CDR3nt: TGTGCCAGCAGTAAACTCCCGGGAGGGAACAATGAGCAGTTCTTC
v_gene: TRBV7-2; d_gene: .; j_gene: TRBJ2-1; abundance: .; CDR3aa: CASSLARTTTNEQFF; CDR3nt: TGTGCCAGCAGCTTAGCTAGGACAACAACCAATGAGCAGTTCTTC
v_gene: TRBV19; d_gene: TRBD1; j_gene: TRBJ1-1; abundance: once; CDR3aa: CASNAGGGSEAFF; CDR3nt: TGTGCCAGTAACGCAGGGGGCGGCTCTGAAGCTTTCTTT
v_gene: TRBV29-1; d_gene: .; j_gene: TRBJ1-5; abundance: .; CDR3aa: CSVGGPDQPQHF; CDR3nt: TGCAGCGTTGGGGGTCCCGATCAGCCCCAGCATTTT
v_gene: TRBV7-8; d_gene: .; j_gene: TRBJ2-7; abundance: .; CDR3aa: CASSLAGTGQRTPYEQYF; CDR3nt: TGTGCCAGCAGCTTAGCGGGGACCGGACAGAGGACCCCCTACGAGCAGTACTTC
v_gene: TRBV18; d_gene: .; j_gene: TRBJ2-3; abundance: .; CDR3aa: CASSPYRPHATSTDTQYF; CDR3nt: TGTGCCAGCTCACCATACAGGCCCCATGCCACTAGCACAGATACGCAGTATTTT
v_gene: TRBV19; d_gene: .; j_gene: TRBJ1-3; abundance: .; CDR3aa: CASSMTIRQSSGNTIYF; CDR3nt: TGTGCCAGTAGTATGACGATCAGACAAAGCTCTGGAAACACCATATATTTT
v_gene: TRBV19; d_gene: .; j_gene: TRBJ1-2; abundance: .; CDR3aa: CASSIVVNYGYTF; CDR3nt: TGTGCCAGTAGTATTGTGGTTAACTATGGCTACACCTTC
v_gene: TRBV19; d_gene: .; j_gene: TRBJ2-2; abundance: .; CDR3aa: CASSTQTNTGELFF; CDR3nt: TGTGCCAGTAGTACACAAACGAACACCGGGGAGCTGTTTTTT
v_gene: TRBV6-5; d_gene: .; j_gene: TRBJ2-1; abundance: .; CDR3aa: CASRSPGVEEQFF; CDR3nt: TGTGCCAGCAGATCACCGGGGGTTGAGGAGCAGTTCTTC
v_gene: TRBV30; d_gene: TRBD2; j_gene: TRBJ2-7; abundance: once; CDR3aa: CAWGTGLAGSPRYF; CDR3nt: TGTGCCTGGGGGACGGGACTAGCGGGATCCCCTCGGTACTTC
v_gene: TRBV5-4; d_gene: .; j_gene: TRBJ1-6; abundance: .; CDR3aa: CASSSGDTNSPLHF; CDR3nt: TGTGCCAGCAGCTCCGGGGACACTAATTCACCCCTCCACTTT
v_gene: TRBV24-1; d_gene: .; j_gene: TRBJ1-5; abundance: .; CDR3aa: CATSEGNQPQHF; CDR3nt: TGTGCCACCAGTGAGGGGAATCAGCCCCAGCATTTT
v_gene: TRBV6-6; d_gene: .; j_gene: TRBJ1-2; abundance: .; CDR3aa: CASSWAEGGYTF; CDR3nt: TGTGCCAGCAGCTGGGCGGAGGGTGGCTACACCTTC
v_gene: TRBV5-1; d_gene: .; j_gene: TRBJ1-6; abundance: .; CDR3aa: CASNDGGNSPLHF; CDR3nt: TGCGCCAGTAACGACGGGGGGAATTCACCCCTCCACTTT
v_gene: TRBV19; d_gene: TRBD2; j_gene: TRBJ2-1; abundance: .; CDR3aa: CASSIGGGLAGGRYNEQFF; CDR3nt: TGTGCCAGTAGTATAGGAGGGGGACTAGCGGGAGGGAGATACAATGAGCAGTTCTTC
v_gene: TRBV5-6; d_gene: .; j_gene: TRBJ1-2; abundance: .; CDR3aa: CASSLPGTLYGYTF; CDR3nt: TGTGCCAGCAGCTTGCCCGGGACTCTTTATGGCTACACCTTC
v_gene: TRBV7-9; d_gene: .; j_gene: TRBJ2-7; abundance: once; CDR3aa: CASSTGFEQYF; CDR3nt: TGTGCCAGCAGTACAGGGTTCGAGCAGTACTTC
v_gene: TRBV30; d_gene: TRBD1; j_gene: TRBJ2-1; abundance: .; CDR3aa: CAWSQQGVNEQFF; CDR3nt: TGTGCCTGGAGTCAACAGGGGGTCAATGAGCAGTTCTTC
v_gene: TRBV5-6; d_gene: .; j_gene: TRBJ1-2; abundance: .; CDR3aa: CASILWWQRNNYGYTF; CDR3nt: TGTGCCAGCATCCTATGGTGGCAGAGAAATAACTATGGCTACACCTTC
v_gene: TRBV19; d_gene: TRBD1; j_gene: TRBJ2-3; abundance: .; CDR3aa: CASSIGQGATDTQYF; CDR3nt: TGTGCCAGTAGTATTGGGCAGGGGGCCACAGATACGCAGTATTTT
v_gene: TRBV11-3; d_gene: TRBD1; j_gene: TRBJ2-1; abundance: .; CDR3aa: CASSASGQGYNEQFF; CDR3nt: TGTGCCAGCAGCGCATCGGGACAGGGTTACAATGAGCAGTTCTTC
v_gene: TRBV5-6; d_gene: TRBD2; j_gene: TRBJ2-1; abundance: .; CDR3aa: CASKETSGNYNEQFF; CDR3nt: TGTGCCAGCAAGGAGACTAGCGGGAACTACAATGAGCAGTTCTTC
v_gene: TRBV3-1/TRBV3-2; d_gene: TRBD2; j_gene: TRBJ2-7; abundance: .; CDR3aa: CASSQGVVLAGGYEQYF; CDR3nt: TGTGCCAGCAGCCAAGGGGTTGTCCTAGCGGGAGGGTACGAGCAGTACTTC
v_gene: TRBV9; d_gene: TRBD1; j_gene: TRBJ2-7; abundance: .; CDR3aa: CASSLGQGSTYEQYF; CDR3nt: TGTGCCAGCAGCCTCGGACAGGGGAGCACCTACGAGCAGTACTTC
v_gene: TRBV6-4; d_gene: TRBD2; j_gene: TRBJ2-1; abundance: .; CDR3aa: CASSVGTSVYNEQFF; CDR3nt: TGTGCCAGCAGTGTCGGAACTAGCGTATACAATGAGCAGTTCTTC
v_gene: TRBV18; d_gene: .; j_gene: TRBJ1-2; abundance: .; CDR3aa: CASSQDKGGDGYTF; CDR3nt: TGTGCCAGCTCACAGGACAAGGGAGGCGATGGCTACACCTTC